A single sample gave rise to the 9 T cell receptor beta chains below, sequenced in a study of blood T cell repertoires in COVID-19. Measured with immunoSEQ multiplex PCR; TCRdb has only the in-frame clones, and not every one. The sample holds approximately 160,000 clones, roughly 80% seen once. Sequencing used peripheral blood. These receptors were obtained from a woman older than 75 with acute or convalescent COVID-19.

The V and J genes are TRBV4-1 and TRBJ1-6, with 10 positions matching TRBD1. CDR3 length equals 15 residues. Trimming at V came to 4 bases and at J to 9 bases, leaving 6 bases not matched to a gene. The germline V gene has CDR1 MGHRA and CDR2 YSYEKL. The CDR3 nucleotides are TGCGCCAGCAGCCCAGCGGACAGGGGGTTTTCACCCCTCCACTTT. Its translation is CASSPADRGFSPLHF.

The chain couples TRBV29-1 to TRBJ2-1; tentatively, D is TRBD2 (6 bases). Germline-derived CDR1 and CDR2 are SQVTM and ANQGSEA. V lost 4 bases and J 4 bases, leaving 11 bases between the germline ends. The CDR3 spans 13 residues. In nucleotides, the CDR3 is TGCAGCGTTGTTGGTAGCGGATACAATGAGCAGTTCTTC. Residues: CSVVGSGYNEQFF.

The V call is TRBV6-6, the J call TRBJ1-1, with 7 bases aligning to TRBD1. Germline V gives CDR1 MNHNY, CDR2 SVGAGI (reference sequence). V shed 6 bases, J shed 4 bases, and the junction held 5 bases outside the gene matches. There are 13 residues in the CDR3. CDR3 region: CASSRPGGTEAFF. The CDR3 DNA reads TGTGCCAGCAGCCGTCCAGGGGGCACTGAAGCTTTCTTT.

This chain uses TRBV6-5 with TRBJ2-7; 7 bases line up with TRBD1. V lost 0 bases to trimming and J lost 4 bases; unmatched junction nucleotides: 9. The CDR3 loop spans 16 amino acids. In germline, CDR1 is MNHEY, CDR2 SVGAGI. The CDR3 loop is CASSYSQTGITYEQYF. DNA of the CDR3: TGTGCCAGCAGTTACTCGCAGACAGGGATCACTTACGAGCAGTACTTC.

Many counts were recorded for this clone. The chain uses TRBV4-1 and TRBJ2-6; 11 nucleotides line up with TRBD2. The CDR3 contains 20 residues. The germline gives CDR1 MGHRA, CDR2 YSYEKL. V lost 1 base, J lost 0 bases, and 8 bases stayed unmatched. The CDR3 protein is CASSQGLAGLAYSGANVLTF. The CDR3, as DNA: TGCGCCAGCAGCCAAGGACTAGCGGGACTCGCCTACTCTGGGGCCAACGTCCTGACTTTC.

The V call is TRBV7-3, the J call TRBJ1-1; 11 bases match TRBD1. Germline loops: CDR1 SGHTA, CDR2 FQGTGA. V lost 3 bases, J lost 3 bases, and 3 bases stayed unmatched. This CDR3 is built from 15 residues. The CDR3 reads CASSFGQGADTEAFF. The CDR3 DNA sequence: TGTGCCAGCAGCTTCGGACAGGGGGCAGACACTGAAGCTTTCTTT.

This clone was seen only a few times. V is TRBV5-8 and J is TRBJ2-1; TRBD2 aligns across 8 bases. Germline-derived CDR1 and CDR2 are SGHTS and YDEGEE. V gave up 4 bases and J gave up 8 bases; unmatched junction bases: 14. This CDR3 comprises 16 residues. CDR3 sequence: CASSVTGAGGIYEQFF. The CDR3 DNA follows: TGTGCCAGCAGCGTGACTGGGGCGGGAGGTATCTATGAGCAGTTCTTC.

This clone has only one observation. This rearrangement joins TRBV2 to TRBJ2-7, with a tentative D call TRBD1 (6 bases). The CDR3 runs to 14 residues. V dropped 4 bases and J dropped 2 bases, with 12 bases sitting between them. The germline CDR1 and CDR2 sequences are SNHLY and FYNNEI. The CDR3 loop reads CASSAYRDPYEQYF. DNA for the CDR3: TGTGCCAGCAGTGCGTACAGGGATCCCTACGAGCAGTACTTC.

The gene calls are TRBV18 and TRBJ2-7; D perhaps matches TRBD2 (6 bases). V was shortened by 8 bases and J by 0 bases, with 14 bases between the two germline ends. The germline gives CDR1 KGHSH, CDR2 LQKENI. This CDR3 spans 14 amino acids. CDR3 region: CASRDFQSSYEQYF. CDR3 nucleotides: TGTGCCAGCCGGGACTTCCAGAGCTCCTACGAGCAGTACTTC.